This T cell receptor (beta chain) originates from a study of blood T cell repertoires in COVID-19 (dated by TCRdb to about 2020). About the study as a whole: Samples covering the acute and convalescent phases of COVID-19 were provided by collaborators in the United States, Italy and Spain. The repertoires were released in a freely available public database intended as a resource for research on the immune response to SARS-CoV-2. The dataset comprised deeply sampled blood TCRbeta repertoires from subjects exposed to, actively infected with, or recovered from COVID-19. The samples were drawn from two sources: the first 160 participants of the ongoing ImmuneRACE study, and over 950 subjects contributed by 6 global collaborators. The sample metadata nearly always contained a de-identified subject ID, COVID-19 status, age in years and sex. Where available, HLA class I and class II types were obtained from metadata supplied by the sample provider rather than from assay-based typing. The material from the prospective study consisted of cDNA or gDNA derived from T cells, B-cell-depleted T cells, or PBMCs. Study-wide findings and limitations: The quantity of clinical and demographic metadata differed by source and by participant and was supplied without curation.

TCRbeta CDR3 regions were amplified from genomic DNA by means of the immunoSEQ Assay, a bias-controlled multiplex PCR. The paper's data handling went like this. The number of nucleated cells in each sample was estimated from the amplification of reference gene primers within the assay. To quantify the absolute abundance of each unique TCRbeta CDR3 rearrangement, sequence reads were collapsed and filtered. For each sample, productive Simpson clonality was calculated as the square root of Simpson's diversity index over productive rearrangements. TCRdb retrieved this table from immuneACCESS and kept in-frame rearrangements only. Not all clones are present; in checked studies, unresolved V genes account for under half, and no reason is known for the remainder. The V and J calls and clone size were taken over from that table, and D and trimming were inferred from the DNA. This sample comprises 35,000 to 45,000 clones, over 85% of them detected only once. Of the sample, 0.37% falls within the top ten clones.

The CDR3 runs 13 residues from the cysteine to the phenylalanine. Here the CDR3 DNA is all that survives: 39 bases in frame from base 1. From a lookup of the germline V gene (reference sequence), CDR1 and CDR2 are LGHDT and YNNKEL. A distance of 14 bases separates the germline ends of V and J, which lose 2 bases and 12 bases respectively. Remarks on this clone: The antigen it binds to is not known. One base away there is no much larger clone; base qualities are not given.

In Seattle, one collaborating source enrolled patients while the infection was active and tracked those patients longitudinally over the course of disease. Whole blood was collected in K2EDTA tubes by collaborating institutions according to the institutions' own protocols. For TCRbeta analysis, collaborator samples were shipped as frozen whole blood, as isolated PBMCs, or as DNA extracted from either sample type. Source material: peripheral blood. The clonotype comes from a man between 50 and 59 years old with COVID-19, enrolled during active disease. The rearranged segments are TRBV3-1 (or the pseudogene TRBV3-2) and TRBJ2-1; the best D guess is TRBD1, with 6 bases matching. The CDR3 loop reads CASSQIRGKAQFF. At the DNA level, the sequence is TGTGCCAGCAGCCAAATCAGGGGTAAGGCGCAGTTCTTC.